Only a few counts were recorded for the clone carrying this T cell receptor beta chain. This sample stems from a study of CD8+ T cells in alopecia areata. Study-wide context: Patients in the treated group were given tofacitinib by mouth, 5 to 10 mg twice a day.

This CDR3 is 12 amino acids long. Deletions cut 5 bases from V and 8 bases from J, with 15 bases between. Germline values: CDR1 SQVTM, CDR2 ANQGSEA. Sequencing relied on a cDNA template that was reverse transcribed from extracted RNA. Clones were read by immunoSEQ multiplex PCR, and TCRdb kept only the in-frame ones, dropping some. The sample contains about 150,000 clones, approximately 50% of which appear only once. This TCR was recovered from a human donor with alopecia areata. The sequenced material came from CD4+ T cells sorted from blood. The chain employs TRBV29-1 and TRBJ1-1; D remains unclear. The CDR3 loop reads CSVSDLTPEAFF. CDR3 nucleotides: TGCAGCGTTTCCGATTTGACGCCAGAAGCTTTCTTT.